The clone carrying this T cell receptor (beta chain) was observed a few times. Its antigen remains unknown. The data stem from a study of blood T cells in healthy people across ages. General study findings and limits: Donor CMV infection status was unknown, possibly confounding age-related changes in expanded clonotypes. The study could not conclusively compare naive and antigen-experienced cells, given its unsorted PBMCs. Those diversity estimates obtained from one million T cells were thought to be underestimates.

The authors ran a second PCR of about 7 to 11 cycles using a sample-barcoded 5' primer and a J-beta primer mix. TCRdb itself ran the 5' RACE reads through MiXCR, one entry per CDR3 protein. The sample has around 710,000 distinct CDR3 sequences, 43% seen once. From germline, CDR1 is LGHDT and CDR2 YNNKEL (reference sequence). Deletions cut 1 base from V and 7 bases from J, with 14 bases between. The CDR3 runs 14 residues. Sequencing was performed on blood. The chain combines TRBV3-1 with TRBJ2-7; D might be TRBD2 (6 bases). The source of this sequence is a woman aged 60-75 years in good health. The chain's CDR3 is CASSQVGSGGEQYF. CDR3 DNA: TGTGCCAGCAGCCAAGTCGGTAGCGGAGGGGAGCAGTACTTC.